This T cell receptor (beta chain) was captured in a study of PD-1 blockade in classical Hodgkin lymphoma. Broader study findings: Reported baseline diversity: healthy donors highest, relapsed/refractory patients lowest. Baseline diversity in complete responders resembled that of newly diagnosed patients.

The V gene's germline CDR1 is LGHNA and CDR2 YNFKEQ. Losses at the gene ends were 0 bases for V and 2 bases for J; bases not matched to a gene: 3. The CDR3 is 16 residues long. In every patient, relapse followed autologous stem cell transplantation, while exposure to brentuximab vedotin differed. Magnetic negative selection of thawed PBMCs was the method by which CD4+ T cells were purified. The study recorded best responses of complete response, partial response or progressive disease. As regards this clone: Its antigen remains unknown.

Measured with immunoSEQ multiplex PCR; TCRdb has only the in-frame clones, and not every one. In the table there are about 27,000 clones, over 60% of which are singletons. V and J are TRBV4-2 and TRBJ2-7, with 11 bases that match TRBD2. The material was CD4+ T cells from blood, obtained at baseline. The source of this sequence is a human donor with classical Hodgkin lymphoma. CDR3 nucleotide sequence: TGTGCCAGCAGCCAAGAGACTAGCGGGGAGCCCTACGAGCAGTACTTC. This encodes CASSQETSGEPYEQYF.